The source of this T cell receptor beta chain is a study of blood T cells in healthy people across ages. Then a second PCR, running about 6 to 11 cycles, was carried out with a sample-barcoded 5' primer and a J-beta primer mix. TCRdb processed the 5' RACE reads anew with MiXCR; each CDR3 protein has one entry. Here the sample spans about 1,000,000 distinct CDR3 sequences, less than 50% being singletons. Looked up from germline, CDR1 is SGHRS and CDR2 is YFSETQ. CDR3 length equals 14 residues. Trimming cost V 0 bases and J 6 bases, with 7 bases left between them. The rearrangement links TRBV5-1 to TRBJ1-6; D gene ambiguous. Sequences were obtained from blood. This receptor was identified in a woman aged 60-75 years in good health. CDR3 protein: CASSLGNVNSPLHF. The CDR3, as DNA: TGCGCCAGCAGCTTGGGGAACGTTAATTCACCCCTCCACTTT.